The entry that follows covers one T cell receptor (beta chain) sequence. Only a few counts were recorded for this clonotype. Its specific antigen is unknown. No qualities accompany the bases; no much larger clone lies one base away. This was a case-control study nested in a cohort of healthcare workers in London, UK, who had nasopharyngeal swab PCR tests and blood samples taken every week. Healthcare workers were recruited between 23 and 31 March 2020, during the week of the UK lockdown, and were followed weekly for up to roughly 15 weeks. The library was generated by 5' RACE. The reads were generated on a NextSeq 500. In the TCR library protocol, unique molecular identifiers were attached to individual cDNA molecules to correct for PCR bias and sequencing error. TCR alpha and beta chains were both sequenced, and the abundances of alpha and beta sequences in each sample were closely correlated with each other. Under the source paper's analysis protocol: V gene, J gene and CDR3 annotation of TCR sequences was performed with Decombinator V4. TCRs were defined as expanded if a significant change between any two time points was detected under a Poisson model with p below 0.0001. TCR abundances were normalised to the total number of TCRs sequenced in each sample and reported as counts per million. TRAV1-2 paired with TRAJ12, TRAJ20 or TRAJ33 defined MAIT TCRs, while TRAV10 paired with TRAJ18 defined iNKT TCRs. VDJdb, accessed on 1 November 2021, was searched for TCRs annotated for CMV, EBV and SARS-CoV-2, and TCRs annotated for more than one antigen were excluded. TCRdb reprocessing: public reads trimmed at Q25 with fastp, clones called with MiXCR, in-frame beta chains kept. Under each unique CDR3 protein, matching rows form one entry showing the most common genes and DNA. The authors' filters were not applied to this entry. The sample profile shows about 30,000 distinct CDR3 sequences; around 4% of them were found once. Of the sample, around 8.8% falls within the top ten clones.

The entry originates in a study of early T cells in non-severe SARS-CoV-2 infection (dated by TCRdb to the early 2020s). About the study as a whole: Bulk RNA from unsorted whole blood was used for TCR sequencing, so alpha and beta chains could not be paired. The research as a whole found: Matching against VDJdb was skewed toward anti-spike CD8 responses, likely underestimated virus-specific expansions, and missed private and CD4 specificities.

Ends trimmed: V by 5 bases, J by 2 bases; bases unmatched to a gene: 5. The CDR3 numbers 16 residues from cysteine through phenylalanine. Of the read, only the CDR3 DNA is kept; its 48 bases are in frame from base 1. Via the germline V gene (reference sequence), CDR1 is DFQATT and CDR2 SNEGSKA. The sample consisted of whole blood. This sequence was found in an adult who was a healthcare worker with PCR-confirmed SARS-CoV-2 infection or an uninfected control (not recorded which). The sequence links TRBV20-1 to TRBJ2-4, with TRBD2 identical over 14 junction bases. The DNA sequence follows: TGCAGTGCTGAGGGACTAGCGGGAGAGACCAAAAACATTCAGTACTTC. The translation is CSAEGLAGETKNIQYF.